This T cell receptor beta chain was recovered during a study of T cells in Graves' hyperthyroidism and ophthalmopathy. Exclusion of a patient resulted from uncontrolled infection, other autoimmune disease, pregnancy or lactation. Orbital computed tomography, thyroid ultrasound, serum thyroxine and TRAb, and clinical symptoms together informed the diagnoses. Out of about 10 ml of fresh peripheral blood came the PBMCs. The CDR3 is 16 amino acids. CDR1 is MGHRA, CDR2 YSYEKL, per germline. V lost 0 bases, J lost 4 bases, and 5 bases stayed unmatched. There were TCR beta CDR3 regions amplified from RNA transcripts. A first-round RT-PCR of the TCR CDR3 used the HTBI primer set. TCRdb reprocessed the multiplex PCR reads via MiXCR and lists one record per CDR3 protein. The table shows about 420,000 distinct CDR3 sequences, with 15% to 19% occurring only once.

This receptor was identified in a woman between 18 and 30 years old with Graves' hyperthyroidism. The sequenced sample consisted of blood. This chain joins TRBV4-1 and TRBJ2-3; 9 nucleotides agree with TRBD1. In DNA, the CDR3 is TGCGCCAGCAGCCAAGACGGGGGACAGGGCGCAGATACGCAGTATTTT. It specifies CASSQDGGQGADTQYF.